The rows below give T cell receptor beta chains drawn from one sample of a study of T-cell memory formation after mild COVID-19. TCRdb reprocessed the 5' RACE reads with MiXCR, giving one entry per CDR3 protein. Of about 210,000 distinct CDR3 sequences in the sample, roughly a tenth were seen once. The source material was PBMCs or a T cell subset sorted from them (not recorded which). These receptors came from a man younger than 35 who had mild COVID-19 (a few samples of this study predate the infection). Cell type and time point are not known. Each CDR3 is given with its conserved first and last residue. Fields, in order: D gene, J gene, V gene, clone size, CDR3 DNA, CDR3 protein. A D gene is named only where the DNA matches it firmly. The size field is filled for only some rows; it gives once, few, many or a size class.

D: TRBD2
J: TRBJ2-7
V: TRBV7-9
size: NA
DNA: TGTGCCAGCAGCTCCGCGGGGGGCGGGAAGCAGTACTTC
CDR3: CASSSAGGGKQYF

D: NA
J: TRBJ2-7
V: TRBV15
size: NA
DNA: TGTGCCACCAGCAGGGCGGGCAGTGCCTACGAGCAGTACTTC
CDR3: CATSRAGSAYEQYF

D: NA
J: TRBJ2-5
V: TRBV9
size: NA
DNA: TGTGCCAGCAGCGTAACGGGGGCCAGGGTGGAGACCCAGTACTTC
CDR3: CASSVTGARVETQYF

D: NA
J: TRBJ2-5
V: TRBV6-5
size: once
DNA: TGTGCCAGCAGTTACCCGGCAGGAGAGACCCAGTACTTC
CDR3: CASSYPAGETQYF

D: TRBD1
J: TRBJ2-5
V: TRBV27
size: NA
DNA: TGTGCCAGCAGCCCAGGACAGGGGAACCAAGAGACCCAGTACTTC
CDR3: CASSPGQGNQETQYF

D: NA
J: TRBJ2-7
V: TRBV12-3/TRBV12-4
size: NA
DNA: TGTGCCAGCAGCCCGGGGGACCGTAACTACGAGCAGTACTTC
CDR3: CASSPGDRNYEQYF

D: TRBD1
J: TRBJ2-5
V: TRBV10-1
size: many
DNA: TGCGCCAGCAGTAATGACAGGGTAGGAGAGACCCAGTACTTC
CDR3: CASSNDRVGETQYF

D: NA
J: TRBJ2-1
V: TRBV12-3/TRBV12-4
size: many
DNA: TGTGCCAGCAGTTTTGTCAATGAGCAGTTCTTC
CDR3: CASSFVNEQFF

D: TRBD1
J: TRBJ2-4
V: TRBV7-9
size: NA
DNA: TGTGCCAGCAGTCGGGACAGGGCCCTAGGGGAGGTTCAGTACTTC
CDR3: CASSRDRALGEVQYF

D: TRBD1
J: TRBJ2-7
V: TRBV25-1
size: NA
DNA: TGTGCCAGCTCAAAGATAGGGACAGTCACCTACGAGCAGTACTTC
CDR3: CASSKIGTVTYEQYF

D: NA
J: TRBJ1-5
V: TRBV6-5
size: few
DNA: TGTGCCAGCAGTTTTTGGGCGGGGCAGCCCCAGCATTTT
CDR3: CASSFWAGQPQHF

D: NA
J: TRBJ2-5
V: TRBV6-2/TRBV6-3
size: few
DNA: TGTGCCAGCACCCACTCAGGGTTTGAGGAGACCCAGTACTTC
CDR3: CASTHSGFEETQYF

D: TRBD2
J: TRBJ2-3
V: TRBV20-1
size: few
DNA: TGCAGTGCCCAGGGGACTAGCGGGGTCCCCATCACAGATACGCAGTATTTT
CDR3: CSAQGTSGVPITDTQYF

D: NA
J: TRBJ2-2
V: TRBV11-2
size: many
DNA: TGTGCCAGCAGTTCAGAGGGCCTGACCGGGGAGCTGTTTTTT
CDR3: CASSSEGLTGELFF

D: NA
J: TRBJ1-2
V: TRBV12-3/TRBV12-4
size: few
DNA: TGTGCCAGCAGCCGTGACAGGCAATTCTTC
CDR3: CASSRDRQFF

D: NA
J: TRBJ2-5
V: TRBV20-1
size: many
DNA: TGCAGTGCCCACAAGGACGGGAGTGGGGAGACCCAGTACTTC
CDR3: CSAHKDGSGETQYF

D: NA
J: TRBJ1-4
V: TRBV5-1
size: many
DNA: TGCGCCAGCAGCCGGACGGCAACTAATGAAAAACTGTTTTTT
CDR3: CASSRTATNEKLFF

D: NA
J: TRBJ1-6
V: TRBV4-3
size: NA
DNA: TGCGCCAGCAGCCAAGATTTCATCCCAGCCGGCTATAATTCACCCCTCCACTTT
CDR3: CASSQDFIPAGYNSPLHF

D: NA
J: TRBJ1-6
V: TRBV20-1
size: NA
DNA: TGCAGTGCTGGTAGACAGGTTTATAATTCACCCCTCCACTTT
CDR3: CSAGRQVYNSPLHF

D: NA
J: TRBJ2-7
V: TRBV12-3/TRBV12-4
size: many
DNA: TGTGCCAGCAGCGGAGGGTATTCTTGGGAGCAGTACTTC
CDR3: CASSGGYSWEQYF

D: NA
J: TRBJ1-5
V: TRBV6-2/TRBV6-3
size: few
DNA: TGTGCCAGCAGTTATGTCTCAGCCAGTCAGCCCCAGCATTTT
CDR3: CASSYVSASQPQHF

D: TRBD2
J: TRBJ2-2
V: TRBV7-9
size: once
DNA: TGTGCCAGCAGCGCCGGTAGAACTAGCGGGGGGAACACCGGGGAGCTGTTTTTT
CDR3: CASSAGRTSGGNTGELFF

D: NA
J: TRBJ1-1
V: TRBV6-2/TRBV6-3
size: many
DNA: TGTGCCAGCAGTTACGGAGGGGGGTCCCCTGAAGCTTTCTTT
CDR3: CASSYGGGSPEAFF

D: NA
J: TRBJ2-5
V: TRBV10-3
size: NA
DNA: TGTGCCATCAGTGAGGTACAGGGTAGAGAGACCCAGTACTTC
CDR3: CAISEVQGRETQYF

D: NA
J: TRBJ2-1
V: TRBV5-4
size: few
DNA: TGTGCCAGCAGCTTGGGGGGGAGCCGGAGGTATGAGCAGTTCTTC
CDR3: CASSLGGSRRYEQFF

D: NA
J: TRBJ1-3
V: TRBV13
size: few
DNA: TGTGCCAGCAGCCTCTCATCGGGGAGCTCTGGAAACACCATATATTTT
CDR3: CASSLSSGSSGNTIYF

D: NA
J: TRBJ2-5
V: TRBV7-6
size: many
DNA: TGTGCCAGCAGCTCCATGGGCCCGCGGGAGACCCAGTACTTC
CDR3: CASSSMGPRETQYF

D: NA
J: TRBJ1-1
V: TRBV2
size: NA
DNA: TGTGCCAGCAGTGAAGCGGAGCGGATGAACACTGAAGCTTTCTTT
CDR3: CASSEAERMNTEAFF

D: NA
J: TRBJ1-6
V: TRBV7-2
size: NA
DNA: TGTGCCAGCAGCTTTCCCAGGGCGGTGCGGAATTCACCCCTCCACTTT
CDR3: CASSFPRAVRNSPLHF

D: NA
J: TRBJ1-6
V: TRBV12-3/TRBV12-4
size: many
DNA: TGTGCCAGCAGTTTCGACAGTAGTAATTCACCCCTCCACTTT
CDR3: CASSFDSSNSPLHF

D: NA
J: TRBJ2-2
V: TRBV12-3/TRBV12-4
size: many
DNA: TGTGCCAGCAGTAAACAGGGTTCCGGGGAGCTGTTTTTT
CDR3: CASSKQGSGELFF

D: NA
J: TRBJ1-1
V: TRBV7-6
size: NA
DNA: TGTGCCAGCAGCTTAGAAGATTCAGGGGCCTCTGAAGCTTTCTTT
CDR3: CASSLEDSGASEAFF

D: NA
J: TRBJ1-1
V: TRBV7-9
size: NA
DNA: TGTGCCAGCAGCTTAGCGCTAGCAGGGGCCTACACTGAAGCTTTCTTT
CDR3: CASSLALAGAYTEAFF

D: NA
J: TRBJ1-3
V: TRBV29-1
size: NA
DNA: TGCAGCGTGACGACGGGAGCATGGGGAAACACCATATATTTT
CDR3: CSVTTGAWGNTIYF

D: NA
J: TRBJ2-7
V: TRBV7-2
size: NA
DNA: TGTGCCAGCAGCTTACGGGTCTCGTTGTACTTC
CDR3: CASSLRVSLYF

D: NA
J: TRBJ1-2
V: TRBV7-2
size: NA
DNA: TGTGCCAGCAGCTTAGTTCAGTACAGCTACTATGGCTACACCTTC
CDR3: CASSLVQYSYYGYTF

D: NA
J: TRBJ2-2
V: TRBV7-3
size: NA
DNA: TGTGCCAGCAGCCGACGTGCCGGGGAGCTGTTTTTT
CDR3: CASSRRAGELFF

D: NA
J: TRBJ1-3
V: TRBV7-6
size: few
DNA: TGTGCCAGCAGCTTAGCGGGGGCGACCTCTGGAAACACCATATATTTT
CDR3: CASSLAGATSGNTIYF

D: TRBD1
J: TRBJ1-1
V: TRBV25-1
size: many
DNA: TGTGCCAGCAACCGACAGGGGGTCGACACTGAAGCTTTCTTT
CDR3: CASNRQGVDTEAFF

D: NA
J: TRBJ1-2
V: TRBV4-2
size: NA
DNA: TGTGCCAGCAGCCAAGGGCAGGGAAACGGCTACACCTTC
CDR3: CASSQGQGNGYTF

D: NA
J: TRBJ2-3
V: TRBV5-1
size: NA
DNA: TGCGCCAGCAGCGTTCGAGACCCACAAAGCACAGATACGCAGTATTTT
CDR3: CASSVRDPQSTDTQYF

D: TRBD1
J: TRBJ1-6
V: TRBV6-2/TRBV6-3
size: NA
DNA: TGTGCCAGCAGAAGGGACAGCTCACCCCTCCACTTT
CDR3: CASRRDSSPLHF

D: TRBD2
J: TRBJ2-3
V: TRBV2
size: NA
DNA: TGTGCCAGCAATCCGGGACTACTCACAGATACGCAGTATTTT
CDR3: CASNPGLLTDTQYF

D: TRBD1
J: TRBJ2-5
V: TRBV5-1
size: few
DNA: TGCGCCAGCAGCTTGGGAGGGACAGAACAGTACTTC
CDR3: CASSLGGTEQYF

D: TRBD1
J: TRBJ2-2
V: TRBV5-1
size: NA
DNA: TGCGCCAGCAGCTTGGTCGGGACAGTGGCCGGGGAGCTGTTTTTT
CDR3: CASSLVGTVAGELFF

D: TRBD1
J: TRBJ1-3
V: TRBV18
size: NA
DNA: TGTGCCAGCTCACCCTCCAGACAGGGGGCTGGAAACACCATATATTTT
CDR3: CASSPSRQGAGNTIYF

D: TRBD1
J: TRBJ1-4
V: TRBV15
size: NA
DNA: TGTGCCACCAGCAGAGGGGGGACAGTCCATGAAAAACTGTTTTTT
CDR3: CATSRGGTVHEKLFF

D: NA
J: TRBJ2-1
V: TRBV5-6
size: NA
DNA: TGTGCCAGCAGTCGCCGGCATGAGCAGTTCTTC
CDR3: CASSRRHEQFF

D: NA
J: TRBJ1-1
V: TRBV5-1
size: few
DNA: TGCGCCAGCAGCCAAATAGACGGGAACACTGAAGCTTTCTTT
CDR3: CASSQIDGNTEAFF

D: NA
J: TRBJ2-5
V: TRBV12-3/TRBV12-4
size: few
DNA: TGTGCCAGCAGTCCCAACGGGAAGGAGACCCAGTACTTC
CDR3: CASSPNGKETQYF

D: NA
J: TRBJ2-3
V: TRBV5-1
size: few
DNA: TGCGCCAGCAGCTTGGTAATAGCGGCCACAGATACGCAGTATTTT
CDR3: CASSLVIAATDTQYF

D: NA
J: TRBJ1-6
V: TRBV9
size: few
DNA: TGTGCCAGCAGCGCCCGCCCCTGGCCGCTTAATTCACCCCTCCACTTT
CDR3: CASSARPWPLNSPLHF

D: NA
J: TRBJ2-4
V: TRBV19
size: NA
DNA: TGTGCCAGTAGAACAAATCGAGCCAAAAACATTCAGTACTTC
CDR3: CASRTNRAKNIQYF